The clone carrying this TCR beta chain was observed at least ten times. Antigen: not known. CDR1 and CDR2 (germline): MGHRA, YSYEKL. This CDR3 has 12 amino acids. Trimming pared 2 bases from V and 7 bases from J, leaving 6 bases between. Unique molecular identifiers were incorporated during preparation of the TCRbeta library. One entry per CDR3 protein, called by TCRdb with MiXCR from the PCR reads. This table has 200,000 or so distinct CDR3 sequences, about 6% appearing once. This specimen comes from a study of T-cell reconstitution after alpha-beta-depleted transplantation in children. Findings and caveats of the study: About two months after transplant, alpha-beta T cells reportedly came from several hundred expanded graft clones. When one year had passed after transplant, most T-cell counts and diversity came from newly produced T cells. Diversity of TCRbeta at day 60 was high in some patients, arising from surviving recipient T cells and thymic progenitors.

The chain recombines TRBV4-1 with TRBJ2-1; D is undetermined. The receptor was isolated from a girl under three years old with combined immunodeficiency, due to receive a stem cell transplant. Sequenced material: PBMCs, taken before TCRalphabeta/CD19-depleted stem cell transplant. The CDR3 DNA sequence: TGCGCCAGCAGCCAAAAAATAAATGAGCAGTTCTTC. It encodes CASSQKINEQFF.